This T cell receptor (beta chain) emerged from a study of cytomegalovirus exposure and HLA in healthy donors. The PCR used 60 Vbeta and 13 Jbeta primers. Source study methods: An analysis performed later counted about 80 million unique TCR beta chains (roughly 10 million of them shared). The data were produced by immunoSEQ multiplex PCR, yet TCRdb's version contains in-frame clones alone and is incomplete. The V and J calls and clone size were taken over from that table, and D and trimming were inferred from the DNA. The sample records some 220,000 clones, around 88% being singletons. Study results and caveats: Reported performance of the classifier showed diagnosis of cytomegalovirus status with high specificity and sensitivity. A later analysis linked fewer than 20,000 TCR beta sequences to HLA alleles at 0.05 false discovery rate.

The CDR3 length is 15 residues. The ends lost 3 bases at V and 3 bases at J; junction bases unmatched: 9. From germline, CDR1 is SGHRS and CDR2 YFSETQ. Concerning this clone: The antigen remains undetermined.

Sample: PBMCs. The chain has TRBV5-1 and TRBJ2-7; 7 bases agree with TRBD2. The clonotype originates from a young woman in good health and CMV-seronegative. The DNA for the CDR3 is TGCGCCAGCAGCTCCCTAAGCGGGATCAGCTACGAGCAGTACTTC. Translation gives CASSSLSGISYEQYF.